The 22 T cell receptor beta chains below all came from one sample that was sequenced in a study of T cells in Graves' hyperthyroidism and ophthalmopathy. Amplification of TCR beta CDR3 regions was performed using RNA transcripts as template. A first-round RT-PCR of the TCR CDR3 used the HTBI primer set. TCRdb reprocessed the multiplex PCR reads with MiXCR, giving one entry per CDR3 protein. The sample records around 600,000 distinct CDR3 sequences, 12% to 15% being singletons. The sample was blood. These receptors were taken from a woman aged 18 to 35 with Graves' ophthalmopathy.

The rearrangement links TRBV4-3 to TRBJ2-3; 10 bases align to TRBD2. This CDR3 has 16 amino acids. Losses at the gene ends were 4 bases for V and 5 bases for J; bases not matched to a gene: 9. Germline CDR1 LGHNA, CDR2 YSLEER. DNA for the CDR3: TGCGCCAGCAGCCTGCTAGCGGGAGAGGTTGGAGATACGCAGTATTTT. It specifies CASSLLAGEVGDTQYF.

This clonotype came up many times. This chain uses TRBV10-3 with TRBJ2-1, with D perhaps matching TRBD1 (6 bases). This CDR3 is built from 13 residues. The germline V gene has CDR1 ENHRY and CDR2 SYGVKD. Between the trimmed V and J ends, which lost 6 bases and 4 bases, there was a span of 10 bases. The CDR3 reads CAIREDSYNEQFF. The CDR3 nucleotides read TGTGCCATCAGGGAGGACAGTTACAATGAGCAGTTCTTC.

This clonotype was detected many times. V is TRBV27 and J is TRBJ2-1, with 11 bases identical to TRBD2. Germline V lookup: CDR1 MNHEY, CDR2 SMNVEV (reference sequence). The CDR3 loop spans 16 amino acids. V lost 0 bases to trimming and J lost 9 bases; unmatched junction nucleotides: 7. This CDR3 reads CASSLSTSGRGTEQFF. In DNA, the CDR3 is TGTGCCAGCAGTTTATCAACTAGCGGGAGAGGAACTGAGCAGTTCTTC.

The V call is TRBV28, the J call TRBJ2-5; 12 nucleotides match TRBD2. Per germline, CDR1 MDHEN and CDR2 SYDVKM. Trimming took 2 bases from V and 2 from J; bases not matched to a gene: 6. This CDR3 comprises 17 residues. CDR3 in DNA: TGTGCCAGCAGTTTACGGACTAGCGGGATATCGCAAGAGACCCAGTACTTC. It translates to CASSLRTSGISQETQYF.

This clonotype was detected ten times or more. V and J are TRBV12-5 and TRBJ2-3; 8 bases align to TRBD1. V trimming: 6 bases; J trimming: 8 bases; junction bases outside the gene matches: 19. The germline V gene encodes CDR1 LGHNT and CDR2 FRNRAP. CDR3 size: 17 residues. The CDR3 here is CASGPDRGGLRGFTQYF. The CDR3 nucleotides are TGTGCTAGTGGCCCTGACAGGGGCGGCCTTAGGGGATTTACGCAGTATTTT.

This clonotype appeared many times. The V call is TRBV2, the J call TRBJ1-3, with no clear D. V gave up 1 base and J gave up 2 bases, with 9 bases separating them. Germline V gene lookup returns CDR1 SNHLY and CDR2 FYNNEI. There are 15 residues in the CDR3. The CDR3 here is CASSEGARTGNTIYF. CDR3 DNA sequence: TGTGCCAGCAGTGAAGGGGCCAGGACTGGAAACACCATATATTTT. The full variable domain, with the rest looked up from reference TRBV2 and TRBJ1-3, is EPEVTQTPSHQVTQMGQEVILRCVPISNHLYFYWYRQILGQKVEFLVSFYNNEISEKSEIFDDQFSVERPDGSNFTLKIRSTKLEDSAMYFCASSEGARTGNTIYFGEGSWLTVV.

This clonotype was detected ten times or more. The chain employs TRBV6-6 and TRBJ1-2; TRBD1 aligns across 9 bases. The CDR3 contains 14 residues. Germline CDR1 reads MNHNY; CDR2 reads SVGAGI (reference sequence). Trimming took 2 bases from V and 6 from J; bases not matched to a gene: 4. CDR3 DNA sequence: TGTGCCAGCAGTTACCGACAGGGGGGGAATGGCTACACCTTC. As protein: CASSYRQGGNGYTF.

This clonotype occurred a few times. This chain connects TRBV5-6 to TRBJ2-7; TRBD2 is a possible D gene (5 bases). Germline V gives CDR1 SGHDT, CDR2 YYEEEE. V shed 2 bases and J shed 5 bases, with 8 bases lying between them. The CDR3 consists of 12 residues. The CDR3 DNA reads as TGTGCCAGCAGCTTCCTAGCCCACGAGCAGTACTTC. Amino acids: CASSFLAHEQYF.

V usage is TRBV6-5 and J usage is TRBJ1-2; D not certain. Trimming took off 2 bases at V and 7 bases at J, with 17 bases between the two ends. From germline, CDR1 is MNHEY and CDR2 SVGAGI. The CDR3 is made up of 15 amino acids. CDR3 residues: CASSYRSEGRSGYTF. The CDR3 DNA sequence: TGTGCCAGCAGTTACAGGTCGGAGGGCCGCTCTGGCTACACCTTC.

This clonotype was picked up many times. This sequence joins TRBV18 and TRBJ2-3, with no clear D. The germline V gene has CDR1 KGHSH and CDR2 LQKENI. Trimming cost V 6 bases and J 3 bases, with 13 bases left between them. The CDR3 is 14 amino acids. The CDR3 sequence: CASSPGRLTDTQYF. The DNA of the CDR3 is TGTGCCAGCTCCCCTGGCAGGCTAACAGATACGCAGTATTTT.

This clonotype was found many times. The chain combines TRBV20-1 with TRBJ1-2, with D perhaps matching TRBD1 (5 bases). In germline, CDR1 is DFQATT, CDR2 SNEGSKA (reference sequence). The CDR3 covers 13 residues. V lost 5 bases, J lost 4 bases, and 14 bases lay in between. CDR3 bases: TGCAGTGCTCGACAAGACAGTCTCTATGGCTACACCTTC. Its translation is CSARQDSLYGYTF.

This clonotype was seen many times. The chain carries TRBV6-1 and TRBJ2-7; 10 bases are shared with TRBD1. CDR1 and CDR2 from the germline V gene are MNHNS and SASEGT. Trimming removed 5 bases from V and 2 bases from J; junction bases left unmatched: 6. The CDR3 contains 15 residues. CDR3 sequence reads: CASSQTDRGTYEQYF. DNA of the CDR3: TGTGCCAGCAGTCAAACGGACAGGGGGACCTACGAGCAGTACTTC.

With regard to this clonotype: The junction departs from the called germline gene at one end, perhaps through a read error. This chain uses TRBV27 with TRBJ2-7; no clear D gene. CDR3 size: 12 residues. CDR1 is MNHEY, CDR2 SMNVEV, per germline (reference sequence). CDR3 sequence reads: CANSLSGYEQYF. CDR3 bases: TGTGCCAACAGTTTATCGGGCTACGAGCAGTACTTC.

The chain employs TRBV7-9 and TRBJ2-6, with D possibly TRBD1 on 6 matching bases. Trimming took 5 bases from V and 0 from J, leaving 14 bases between them. Germline loops: CDR1 SEHNR, CDR2 FQNEAQ (reference sequence). The CDR3 runs to 17 residues. The CDR3 region is CASSPRQATSGANVLTF. In nucleotides, the CDR3 is TGTGCCAGCAGCCCTAGACAGGCCACCTCTGGGGCCAACGTCCTGACTTTC. The complete variable domain, with remaining parts taken from reference TRBV7-9 and TRBJ2-6, reads DTGVSQNPRHKITKRGQNVTFRCDPISEHNRLYWYRQTLGQGPEFLTYFQNEAQLEKSRLLSDRFSAERPKGSFSTLEIQRTEQGDSAMYLCASSPRQATSGANVLTFGAGSRLTVL.

At least ten counts were recorded for this clonotype. The CDR3 region is CASSLGQGDEAFF. CDR3 sequence (DNA): TGTGCCAGCAGCTTAGGCCAGGGTGATGAAGCTTTCTTT. J is TRBJ1-1 and V is TRBV7-8; perhaps TRBD1 as D (5 bases). The V and J ends lost 1 base and 7 bases respectively, with 10 bases between them. From germline, CDR1 is SGHVS and CDR2 FQNEAQ. The CDR3 loop spans 13 amino acids.

The genes are TRBV19 and TRBJ2-1; D remains unclear. The length of the CDR3 is 13 residues. The V gene's germline CDR1 is LNHDA and CDR2 SQIVND (reference sequence). V dropped 1 base and J dropped 5 bases, with 6 bases sitting between them. CDR3 amino acids: CASSIVQDNEQFF. CDR3 nucleotides: TGTGCCAGTAGTATAGTGCAGGACAATGAGCAGTTCTTC.

The chain couples TRBV6-2 or TRBV6-3 to TRBJ1-2; possible D gene TRBD1, 5 bases. The germline V and J ends were trimmed by 0 bases and 4 bases, with 12 bases remaining between them. Germline assignment: CDR1 MNHEY and CDR2 SVGEGT. This CDR3 has 15 amino acids. This CDR3 is CASSYSQGDPYGYTF. DNA of the CDR3: TGTGCCAGCAGTTACTCGCAGGGTGATCCCTATGGCTACACCTTC.

At least ten counts were recorded for this clonotype. V and J are TRBV12-3 or TRBV12-4 and TRBJ1-3; perhaps TRBD1 as D (5 bases). The V end lost 3 bases, the J end lost 8 bases, and 5 bases lay between the germline ends. The CDR3 spans 11 residues. CDR3 sequence reads: CASSLGDTIYF. The CDR3 DNA reads TGTGCCAGCAGTTTGGGGGACACCATATATTTT.

This clonotype showed up many times. The chain recombines TRBV28 with TRBJ1-2, with D possibly being TRBD1 (5 bases). In germline, CDR1 is MDHEN, CDR2 SYDVKM. V gave up 7 bases and J gave up 4 bases, with 16 bases separating them. CDR3 length equals 14 residues. The CDR3 loop is CASTSSGAAYGYTF. DNA of the CDR3: TGTGCCAGCACTTCGTCCGGGGCGGCCTATGGCTACACCTTC.

The V call is TRBV5-4, the J call TRBJ2-7; 14 bases are shared with TRBD2. Germline V gene sequence: CDR1 SGHNT, CDR2 YYREEE (reference sequence). The CDR3 consists of 15 residues. V gave up 4 bases and J gave up 7 bases; unmatched junction bases: 7. The CDR3 coding sequence is TGTGCCAGCAGCGGGGGGACTAGCGGGAGTTGGGAGCAGTACTTC. Its protein is CASSGGTSGSWEQYF.

This clonotype was found many times. V gene TRBV7-3 combines with J gene TRBJ1-1; 9 bases agree with TRBD1. Germline V gene data show CDR1 as SGHTA and CDR2 as FQGTGA. The CDR3 contains 14 residues. Trimming removed 5 bases from V and 3 bases from J; junction bases left unmatched: 4. The CDR3 DNA sequence: TGTGCCAGCAGCGAGGGGACAGGGTACACTGAAGCTTTCTTT. It encodes CASSEGTGYTEAFF.

This clonotype has ten or more counts. V usage is TRBV30 and J usage is TRBJ2-1; 9 nucleotides align to TRBD1. The CDR3 is 11 residues long. The V and J ends lost 5 bases and 12 bases, in that order; junction bases with no gene match: 5. Looked up from germline, CDR1 is GTSNPN and CDR2 is SVGIG (reference sequence). The CDR3 DNA sequence: TGTGCCTGGGGGACAGGGTGGGGGCAGTTCTTC. This encodes CAWGTGWGQFF. Supplemented by reference TRBV30 and TRBJ2-1, the full variable domain reads SQTIHQWPATLVQPVGSPLSLECTVEGTSNPNLYWYRQAAGRGLQLLFYSVGIGQISSEVPQNLSASRPQDRQFILSSKKLLLSDSGFYLCAWGTGWGQFFGPGTRLTVL.